This T cell receptor (beta chain) is from a study of blood T cell repertoires in COVID-19. Study-level background: Donors in the United States, Italy and Spain gave samples during acute or convalescent COVID-19. Sources were T cells, B-cell-depleted T cells, or PBMCs; the material itself was cDNA or gDNA.

The CDR3 consists of 13 residues. Trimming shortened V by 5 bases and J by 5 bases, and 12 bases separated the two germline ends. CDR1 and CDR2 (germline): SGHVS, FNYEAQ. Original handling: Nucleated cell number was recorded as an estimate derived from reference gene primer amplification. Measured with immunoSEQ multiplex PCR; TCRdb has only the in-frame clones, and not every one. The DNA was the basis for D and trimming; V, J and clone size are from that table. The profile covers around 210,000 clones, with 88% appearing a single time and around 1.4% taken by the ten largest. The sequence derives from a man aged 18 to 29 with active or convalescent COVID-19. The sequenced sample was peripheral blood. The chain combines TRBV7-6 with TRBJ1-1; D remains ambiguous. In DNA, the CDR3 is TGTGCCAGCAGCCCCATGGGCCCAACTGAAGCTTTCTTT. Translating gives CASSPMGPTEAFF.